In this sample, the clone carrying this T cell receptor beta chain turned up many times. After removal of 2 bases from V and 9 bases from J, the junction contained 12 bases not matched to a gene. The CDR3 is 15 amino acids. The germline gives CDR1 GTSNPN, CDR2 SVGIG (reference sequence). TCRdb passed the RT-PCR reads through MiXCR, listing each CDR3 protein once. The table has almost 700,000 distinct CDR3 sequences, 11% to 15% seen once. The V call is TRBV30, the J call TRBJ2-1; 8 bases are shared with TRBD2. Sequencing used memory CD4+ T cells from blood. This receptor was identified in a female donor in good health, serving as a healthy control. The CDR3 coding sequence is TGTGCCTGGAGTACTAACTTGGGACTAGTGAGTGAGCAGTTCTTC. It encodes CAWSTNLGLVSEQFF. Full variable domain (outside the CDR3, taken from reference TRBV30 and TRBJ2-1): SQTIHQWPATLVQPVGSPLSLECTVEGTSNPNLYWYRQAAGRGLQLLFYSVGIGQISSEVPQNLSASRPQDRQFILSSKKLLLSDSGFYLCAWSTNLGLVSEQFFGPGTRLTVL.